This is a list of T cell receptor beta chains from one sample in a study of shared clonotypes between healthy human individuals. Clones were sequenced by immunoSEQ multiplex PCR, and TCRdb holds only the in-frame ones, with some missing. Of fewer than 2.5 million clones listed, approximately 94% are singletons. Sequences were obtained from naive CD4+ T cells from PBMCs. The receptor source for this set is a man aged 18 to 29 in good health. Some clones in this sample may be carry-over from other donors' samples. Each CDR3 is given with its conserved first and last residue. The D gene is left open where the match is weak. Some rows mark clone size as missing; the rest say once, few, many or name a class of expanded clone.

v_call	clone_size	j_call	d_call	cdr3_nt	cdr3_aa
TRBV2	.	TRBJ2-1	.	TGTGCCAGCAGTGTTATGGGAGATGAGCAGTTCTTC	CASSVMGDEQFF
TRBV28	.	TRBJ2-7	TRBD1	TGTGCCAGCAGTTTACCGGGACAGGGGAGCTCCTACGAGCAGTACTTC	CASSLPGQGSSYEQYF
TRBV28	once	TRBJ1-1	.	TGTGCCAGCAGTACAACAGGGATGGGCACTGAAGCTTTCTTT	CASSTTGMGTEAFF
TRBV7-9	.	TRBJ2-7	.	TGTGCCAGCAGCTTAGCGACTCCCTACGAGCAGTACTTC	CASSLATPYEQYF
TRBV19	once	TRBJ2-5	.	TGTGCCAGTAGTATGGGGGAGCACAGGGTAGAGACCCAGTACTTC	CASSMGEHRVETQYF
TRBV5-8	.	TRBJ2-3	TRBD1	TGTGCCAGCAGCCCATACGAGGGACAGGGGCGCACAGATACGCAGTATTTT	CASSPYEGQGRTDTQYF
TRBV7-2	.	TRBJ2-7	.	TGTGCCAGCAGCCCCGGGGGTGTTAGGGTCTACGAGCAGTACTTC	CASSPGGVRVYEQYF
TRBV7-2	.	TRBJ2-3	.	TGTGCCAGCAGCTTCGGCAGCCCAGGCACAGATACGCAGTATTTT	CASSFGSPGTDTQYF
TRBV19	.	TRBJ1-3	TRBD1	TGTGCCAGCAGCCGGGACAGGGCCACTCGGGTCTCTGGAAACACCATATATTTT	CASSRDRATRVSGNTIYF
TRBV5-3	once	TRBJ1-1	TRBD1	TGTGCCAGAAGCCCCAGACAGGGACCGTGCGACACTGAAGCTTTCTTT	CARSPRQGPCDTEAFF
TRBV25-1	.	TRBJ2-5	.	TGTGCCAGCAGTGATTGGGGTGGTGGAGGTCCCCAAGAGACCCAGTACTTC	CASSDWGGGGPQETQYF
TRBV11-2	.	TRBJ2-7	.	TGTGCCAGCAGCTTAGCAGGACTTCTTTACGAGCAGTACTTC	CASSLAGLLYEQYF
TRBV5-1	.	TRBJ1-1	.	TGCGCCAGCAGCTTGGGGTCGAGTTCGGGTGAAGCTTTCTTT	CASSLGSSSGEAFF
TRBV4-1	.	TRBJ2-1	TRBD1	TGCGCCAGCAGCCAAGACGCAGGGGGCACTTACAATGAGCAGTTCTTC	CASSQDAGGTYNEQFF
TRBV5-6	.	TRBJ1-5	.	TGTGCCAGCAGCTTGGGACCGGCCCCCAATCAGCCCCAGCATTTT	CASSLGPAPNQPQHF
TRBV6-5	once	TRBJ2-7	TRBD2	TGTGCCAGCAGTTACGTTCAGGGACTAGTCTACGAGCAGTACTTC	CASSYVQGLVYEQYF
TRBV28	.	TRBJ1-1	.	TGTGCCAGCAGTTGGGTTCAGGCGACCACTGAAGCTTTCTTT	CASSWVQATTEAFF
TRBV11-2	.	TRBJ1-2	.	TGTGCCAGCAGCTTAGGAGACTCCCTGGGGGCGTATGGCTACACCTTC	CASSLGDSLGAYGYTF
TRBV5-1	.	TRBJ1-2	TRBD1	TGCGCCAGCAGCTTGGGGCCGGGGAGGGGGCCTGGCTACACCTTC	CASSLGPGRGPGYTF
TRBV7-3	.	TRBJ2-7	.	TGTGCCAGCAGCTTAAGTCGGCCGAACCACGAGCAGTACTTC	CASSLSRPNHEQYF
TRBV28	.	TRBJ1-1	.	TGTGCCAGCAGCTCCCCTGGGTGGAGCACTGAAGCTTTCTTT	CASSSPGWSTEAFF
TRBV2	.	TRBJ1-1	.	TGTGCCAGCAGGGAGATCGGGGGTGCGAACACTGAAGCTTTCTTT	CASREIGGANTEAFF
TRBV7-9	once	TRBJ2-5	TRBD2	TGTGCCAGCAGCCCTGGGACGGGGGGTTGGGAGACCCAGTACTTC	CASSPGTGGWETQYF
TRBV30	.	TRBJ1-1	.	TGTGCCTGGTCCGGTGGGTGGACTGAAGCTTTCTTT	CAWSGGWTEAFF
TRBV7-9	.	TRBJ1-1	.	TGTGCCAGCAGCTGGGGTAATCTGTCACGGAACACTGAAGCTTTCTTT	CASSWGNLSRNTEAFF
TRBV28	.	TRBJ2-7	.	TGTGCCAGCAGTCCCCCGGGGCTAGCGCCTGACGAGCAGTACTTC	CASSPPGLAPDEQYF
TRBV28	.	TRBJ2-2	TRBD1	TGTGCCAGCACCCACACCGGGACAGGACTGACCGGGGAGCTGTTTTTT	CASTHTGTGLTGELFF
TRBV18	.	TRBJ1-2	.	TGTGCCAGCTCACTGACAGCGGAGGACTATGGCTACACCTTC	CASSLTAEDYGYTF
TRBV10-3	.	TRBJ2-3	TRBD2	TGTGCCATCAGCGCTGGGACCCGGGGGGCAGATACGCAGTATTTT	CAISAGTRGADTQYF
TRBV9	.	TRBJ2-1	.	TGTGCCAGCAGCGTATTGGTTGGGTCCTACAATGAGCAGTTCTTC	CASSVLVGSYNEQFF
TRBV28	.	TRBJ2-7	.	TGTGCCTCTGGGGCCTGGACAGTCCCTAAGGGGGTGGGCTTC	CASGAWTVPKGVGF
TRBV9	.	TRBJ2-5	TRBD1	TGTGCCAGCAGCGTCCGGGACAGGGACACGTGGGGGGAGACCCAGTACTTC	CASSVRDRDTWGETQYF
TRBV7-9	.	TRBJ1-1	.	TGTGCCAGCATTTTGAGGGGCGGGACCAACACTGAAGCTTTCTTT	CASILRGGTNTEAFF
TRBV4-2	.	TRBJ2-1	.	TGTGCCAGCAGCCAGATGGGATCTAGCCCCTCCTACAATGAGCAGTTCTTC	CASSQMGSSPSYNEQFF
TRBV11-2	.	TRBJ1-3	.	TGTGCCAGCAGCCTAACGGGTGGAAACACCATATATTTT	CASSLTGGNTIYF
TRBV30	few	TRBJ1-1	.	TGTGCCTGGAGTGTACAAGCGAACACTGAAGCTTTCTTT	CAWSVQANTEAFF
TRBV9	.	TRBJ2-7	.	TGTGCCAGCAGCGGAGCCGGGGCCTCAAATGACGAGCAGTACTTC	CASSGAGASNDEQYF
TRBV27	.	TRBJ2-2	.	TGTGCCAGCAGTTTTCTTGCGACCGGGGAGCTGTTTTTT	CASSFLATGELFF
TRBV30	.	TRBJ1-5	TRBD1	TGTGCCTGGAGTGTAATGGGACAGGGCTTCAATCAGCCCCAGCATTTT	CAWSVMGQGFNQPQHF
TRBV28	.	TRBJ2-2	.	TGTGCCAGCAGGATAGGGGGTAGCGGGAACACCGGGGAGCTGTTTTTT	CASRIGGSGNTGELFF
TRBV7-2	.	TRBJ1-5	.	TGTGCCAGCAGCCTGGGGGGAGCTCAGCCCCAGCATTTT	CASSLGGAQPQHF
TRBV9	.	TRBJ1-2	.	TGTGCCAGCAGCGGGGACGGGTTATATGGCTACACCTTC	CASSGDGLYGYTF
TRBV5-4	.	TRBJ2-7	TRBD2	TGTGCCAGCAGCCCATCAGCGGGAGACGGTTACGAGCAGTACTTC	CASSPSAGDGYEQYF
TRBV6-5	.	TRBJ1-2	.	TGTGCCAGCAGTTACGGTGGTGGCTACACCTTC	CASSYGGGYTF
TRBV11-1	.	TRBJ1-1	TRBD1	TGTGCCAGCAGCTACCGACAGGGGGCTACGGTGGGCACTGAAGCTTTCTTT	CASSYRQGATVGTEAFF
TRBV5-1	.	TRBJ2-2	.	TGCGCCAGCAGCCTAAGCGCCGGGGAGCTGTTTTTT	CASSLSAGELFF
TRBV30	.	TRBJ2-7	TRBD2	TGTGCCTGGAGTCCGGGACTAGCGGTTCTCTACGAGCAGTACTTC	CAWSPGLAVLYEQYF
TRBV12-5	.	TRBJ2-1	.	TGTGCTAGTGGTTTTAGGCTAGAAGGCAATGAGCAGTTCTTC	CASGFRLEGNEQFF
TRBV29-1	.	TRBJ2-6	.	TGCAGCGTGATAATGGGGGCCAACGTCCTGACTTTC	CSVIMGANVLTF
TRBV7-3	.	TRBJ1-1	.	TGTGCCAGCAGCTCAGGGGCGGGGAACACTGAAGCTTTCTTT	CASSSGAGNTEAFF
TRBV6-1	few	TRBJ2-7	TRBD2	TGTGCCAGCAGCCTAGCGGGAGGATCCTACGAGCAGTACTTC	CASSLAGGSYEQYF
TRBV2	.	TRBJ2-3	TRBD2	TGTGCCAGCAGTGATCGGAGCGGGAGGGCTAGCACAGATACGCAGTATTTT	CASSDRSGRASTDTQYF
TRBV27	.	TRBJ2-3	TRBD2	TGTGCCAGTTCTAGCGGGAGGCATACGCAGTATTTT	CASSSGRHTQYF
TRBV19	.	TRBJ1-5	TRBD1	TGTGCCAGTACCACCCAACCGACAGGGGTCCTTAATCAGCCCCAGCATTTT	CASTTQPTGVLNQPQHF